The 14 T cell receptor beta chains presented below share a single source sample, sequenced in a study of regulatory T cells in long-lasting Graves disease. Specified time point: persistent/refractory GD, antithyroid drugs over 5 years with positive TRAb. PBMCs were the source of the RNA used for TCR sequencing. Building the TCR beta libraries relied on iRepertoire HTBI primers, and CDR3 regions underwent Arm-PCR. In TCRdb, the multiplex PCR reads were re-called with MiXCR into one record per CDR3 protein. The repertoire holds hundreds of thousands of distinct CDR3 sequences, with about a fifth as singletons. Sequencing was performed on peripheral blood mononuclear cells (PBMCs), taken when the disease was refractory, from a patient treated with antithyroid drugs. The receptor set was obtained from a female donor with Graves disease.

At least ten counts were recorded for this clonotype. CDR3 sequence: CASSFHSRSNYGYTF. The CDR3 DNA reads TGTGCCAGCAGCTTTCATTCAAGGTCCAACTATGGCTACACCTTC. The genes are TRBV7-3 and TRBJ1-2; the D is unclear. The ends were cut back, 3 bases at V and 2 bases at J, with 13 bases in the middle. CDR1 and CDR2 (germline): SGHTA, FQGTGA. CDR3 size: 15 residues.

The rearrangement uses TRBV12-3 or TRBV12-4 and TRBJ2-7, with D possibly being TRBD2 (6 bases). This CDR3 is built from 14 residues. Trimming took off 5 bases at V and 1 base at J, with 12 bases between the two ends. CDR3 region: CASSPSGTSYEQYF. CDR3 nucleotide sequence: TGTGCCAGCAGTCCGTCCGGGACTTCCTACGAGCAGTACTTC.

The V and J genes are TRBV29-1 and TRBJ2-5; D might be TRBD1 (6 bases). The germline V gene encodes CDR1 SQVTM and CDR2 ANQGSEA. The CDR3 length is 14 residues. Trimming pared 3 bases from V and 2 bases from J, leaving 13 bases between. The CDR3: CSVDGGLSQETQYF. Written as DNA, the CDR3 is TGCAGCGTTGATGGGGGCTTGTCTCAAGAGACCCAGTACTTC.

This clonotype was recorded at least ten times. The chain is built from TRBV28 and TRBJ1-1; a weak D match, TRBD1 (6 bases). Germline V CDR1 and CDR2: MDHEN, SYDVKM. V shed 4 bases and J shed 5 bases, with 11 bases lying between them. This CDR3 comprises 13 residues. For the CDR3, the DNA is TGTGCCAGCAGTTACGGACAGCAGACTGAAGCTTTCTTT. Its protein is CASSYGQQTEAFF.

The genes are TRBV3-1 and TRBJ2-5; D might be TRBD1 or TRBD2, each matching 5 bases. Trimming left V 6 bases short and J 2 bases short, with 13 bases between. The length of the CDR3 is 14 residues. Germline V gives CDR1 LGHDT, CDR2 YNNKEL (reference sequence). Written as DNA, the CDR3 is TGTGCCAGCAGACAACTAGGGGAACAAGAGACCCAGTACTTC. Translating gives CASRQLGEQETQYF.

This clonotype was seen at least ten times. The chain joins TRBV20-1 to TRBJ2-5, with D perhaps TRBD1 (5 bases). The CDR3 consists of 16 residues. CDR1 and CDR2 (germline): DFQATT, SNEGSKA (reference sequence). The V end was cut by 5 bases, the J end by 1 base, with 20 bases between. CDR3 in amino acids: CSAQTRQLFFQETQYF. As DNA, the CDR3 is TGCAGTGCTCAGACCCGACAGCTTTTCTTCCAAGAGACCCAGTACTTC.

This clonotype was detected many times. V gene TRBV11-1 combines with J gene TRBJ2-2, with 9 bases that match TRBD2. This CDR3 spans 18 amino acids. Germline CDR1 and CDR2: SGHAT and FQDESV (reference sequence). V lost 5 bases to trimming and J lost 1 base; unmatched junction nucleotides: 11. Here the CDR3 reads CASSPYFIAGENTGELFF. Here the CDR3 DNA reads TGTGCCAGCAGCCCCTACTTTATAGCGGGAGAGAACACCGGGGAGCTGTTTTTT. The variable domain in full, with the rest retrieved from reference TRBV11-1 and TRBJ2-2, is EAEVAQSPRYKITEKSQAVAFWCDPISGHATLYWYRQILGQGPELLVQFQDESVVDDSQLPKDRFSAERLKGVDSTLKIQPAELGDSAMYLCASSPYFIAGENTGELFFGEGSRLTVL.

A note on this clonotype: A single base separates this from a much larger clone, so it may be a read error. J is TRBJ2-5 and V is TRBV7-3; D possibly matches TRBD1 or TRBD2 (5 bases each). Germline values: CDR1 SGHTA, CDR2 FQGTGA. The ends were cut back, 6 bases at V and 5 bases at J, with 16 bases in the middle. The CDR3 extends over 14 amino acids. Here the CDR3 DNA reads TGTGCCAGCAGTCCGGGACGGGCCAGGGAGACCCAGTACTTC. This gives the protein CASSPGRARETQYF.

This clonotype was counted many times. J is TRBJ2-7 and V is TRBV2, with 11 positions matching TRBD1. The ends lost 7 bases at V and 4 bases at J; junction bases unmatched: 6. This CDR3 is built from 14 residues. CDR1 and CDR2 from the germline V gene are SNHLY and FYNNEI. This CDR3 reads CASNPGQGVYEQYF. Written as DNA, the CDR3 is TGTGCCAGCAATCCGGGACAGGGGGTTTACGAGCAGTACTTC.

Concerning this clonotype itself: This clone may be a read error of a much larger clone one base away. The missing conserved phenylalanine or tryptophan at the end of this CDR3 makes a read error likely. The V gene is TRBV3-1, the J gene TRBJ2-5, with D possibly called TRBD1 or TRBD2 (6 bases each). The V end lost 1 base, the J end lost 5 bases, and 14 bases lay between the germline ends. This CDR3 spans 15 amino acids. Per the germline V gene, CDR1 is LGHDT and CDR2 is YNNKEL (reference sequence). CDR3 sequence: CASSQVTGAFETQYL. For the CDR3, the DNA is TGTGCCAGCAGCCAAGTTACGGGGGCCTTCGAGACCCAGTACCTC.

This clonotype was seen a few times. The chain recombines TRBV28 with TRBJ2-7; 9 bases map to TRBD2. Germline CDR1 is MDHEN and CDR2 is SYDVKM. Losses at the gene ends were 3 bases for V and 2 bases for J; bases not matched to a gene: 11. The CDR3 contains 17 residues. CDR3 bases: TGTGCCAGCAGTTTTGTAGCGGGAGTTAGGGTACCCTACGAGCAGTACTTC. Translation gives CASSFVAGVRVPYEQYF. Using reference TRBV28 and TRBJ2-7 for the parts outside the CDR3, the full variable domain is DVKVTQSSRYLVKRTGEKVFLECVQDMDHENMFWYRQDPGLGLRLIYFSYDVKMKEKGDIPEGYSVSREKKERFSLILESASTNQTSMYLCASSFVAGVRVPYEQYFGPGTRLTVT.

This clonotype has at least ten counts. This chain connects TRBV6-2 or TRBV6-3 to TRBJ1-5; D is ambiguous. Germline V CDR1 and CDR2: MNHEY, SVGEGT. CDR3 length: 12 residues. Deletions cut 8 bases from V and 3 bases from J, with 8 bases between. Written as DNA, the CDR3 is TGTGCCAGCCGTTTTCCCAATCAGCCCCAGCATTTT. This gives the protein CASRFPNQPQHF.

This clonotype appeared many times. The CDR3 DNA follows: TGTGCCAGCAGAGTCCAGAGCCGCCAAGAGACCCAGTACTTC. As protein: CASRVQSRQETQYF. The chain recombines TRBV28 with TRBJ2-5; D gene ambiguous. CDR3 length: 14 amino acids. Between the trimmed V and J ends, which lost 6 bases and 1 base, there was a span of 12 bases. Germline values: CDR1 MDHEN, CDR2 SYDVKM.

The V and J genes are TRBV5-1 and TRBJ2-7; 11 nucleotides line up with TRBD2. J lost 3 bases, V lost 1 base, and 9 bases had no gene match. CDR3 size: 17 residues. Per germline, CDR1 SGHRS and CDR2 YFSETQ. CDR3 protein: CASSLSTSGSWSYEQYF. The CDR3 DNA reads TGCGCCAGCAGCTTGAGTACTAGCGGGAGCTGGAGCTACGAGCAGTACTTC.